This TCR beta chain was profiled in a study of shared clonotypes between healthy human individuals. Points from the study as a whole: Naive subsets, compared against memory subsets, generally had larger estimated richness values. For naive CD4 cells, roughly 4.6% of clonotypes were shared across a few donors. Non-shared clonotypes showed lower generation probabilities than clonotypes common to all four donors.

Deep-level settings were used for running the assay. Only in-frame clones appear in the TCRdb table, and some are missing; sequencing was by immunoSEQ multiplex PCR. The sample yields roughly 1,800,000 clones, over 85% seen once. There are 16 residues in the CDR3. CDR1 PRHDT and CDR2 FYEKMQ come from the germline V gene (reference sequence). V gave up 0 bases and J gave up 0 bases, with 10 bases separating them. Of note for this clone: Antigen specificity is unknown.

Naive CD8 populations comprised CD45RO-negative cells positively selected for CCR7, excluding terminally differentiated effector memory CD45RA+ cells. The specimen was naive CD8+ T cells sorted from blood. The receptor's source is a man younger than 35 in good health. The genes are TRBV13 and TRBJ2-3; a weak D match, TRBD2 (6 bases). CDR3 sequence reads: CASSLGRDFSTDTQYF. The CDR3 DNA reads TGTGCCAGCAGCTTAGGTCGGGACTTTAGCACAGATACGCAGTATTTT.